Listed below are T cell receptor beta chains from one sample, sequenced in a study of T cell responses to AZD1222 COVID-19 vaccine. The assay was immunoSEQ multiplex PCR, and TCRdb's table has in-frame clones only and misses some. Here the sample spans about 130,000 clones, around 86% being singletons. The source was peripheral blood, collected on day 0 of AZD1222 vaccination. The receptors come from an adult in good health. Each CDR3 is given with its conserved first and last residue. Fields, in order: D gene, clone size, V gene, J gene, CDR3 length, CDR3 protein, CDR3 DNA. A D gene is named only where the DNA matches it firmly. Part of the rows lack a size; the others show once, few, many or a class for expanded clones.

D gene: NA
clone size: NA
V gene: TRBV11-2
J gene: TRBJ1-3
CDR3 length: 16
CDR3 protein: CASSQNWGVSGNTIYF
CDR3 DNA: TGTGCCAGCAGTCAGAATTGGGGGGTCTCTGGAAACACCATATATTTT

D gene: NA
clone size: NA
V gene: TRBV14
J gene: TRBJ1-3
CDR3 length: 15
CDR3 protein: CASSQETVSGNTIYF
CDR3 DNA: TGTGCCAGCAGCCAAGAAACAGTCTCTGGAAACACCATATATTTT

D gene: TRBD1
clone size: NA
V gene: TRBV6-5
J gene: TRBJ1-2
CDR3 length: 15
CDR3 protein: CASRPPGQGNYGYTF
CDR3 DNA: TGTGCCAGCAGACCACCGGGACAGGGTAACTATGGCTACACCTTC

D gene: NA
clone size: NA
V gene: TRBV5-1
J gene: TRBJ1-4
CDR3 length: 15
CDR3 protein: CASSLTDRRKAKLFF
CDR3 DNA: TGCGCCAGCAGCCTTACCGACAGGAGGAAGGCGAAACTGTTTTTT

D gene: TRBD2
clone size: few
V gene: TRBV5-4
J gene: TRBJ2-3
CDR3 length: 16
CDR3 protein: CASSRGLAGVTDTQYF
CDR3 DNA: TGTGCCAGCAGCCGAGGACTAGCGGGGGTCACAGATACGCAGTATTTT

D gene: NA
clone size: NA
V gene: TRBV6-1
J gene: TRBJ2-1
CDR3 length: 14
CDR3 protein: CASSEAGVHSEQFF
CDR3 DNA: TGTGCCAGCAGTGAAGCGGGGGTTCACAGCGAGCAGTTCTTC

D gene: NA
clone size: NA
V gene: TRBV3-1/TRBV3-2
J gene: TRBJ1-1
CDR3 length: 16
CDR3 protein: CASSQDPGFLNTEAFF
CDR3 DNA: TGTGCCAGCAGCCAAGACCCGGGCTTCCTCAACACTGAAGCTTTCTTT

D gene: TRBD1
clone size: NA
V gene: TRBV7-2
J gene: TRBJ1-5
CDR3 length: 16
CDR3 protein: CASSLTGPNRGEPQHF
CDR3 DNA: TGTGCCAGCAGCTTAACCGGGCCAAACAGGGGAGAGCCCCAGCATTTT

D gene: TRBD1
clone size: NA
V gene: TRBV13
J gene: TRBJ1-5
CDR3 length: 12
CDR3 protein: CASSRGFQPQHF
CDR3 DNA: TGTGCCAGCTCCAGGGGGTTTCAGCCCCAGCATTTT

D gene: NA
clone size: NA
V gene: TRBV6-5
J gene: TRBJ1-2
CDR3 length: 13
CDR3 protein: CASRDTGFYGYTF
CDR3 DNA: TGTGCCAGCAGAGATACAGGGTTCTATGGCTACACCTTC

D gene: NA
clone size: few
V gene: TRBV10-3
J gene: TRBJ1-1
CDR3 length: 13
CDR3 protein: CAIRGSGNTEAFF
CDR3 DNA: TGTGCCATCAGGGGTTCTGGGAACACTGAAGCTTTCTTT

D gene: NA
clone size: NA
V gene: TRBV13
J gene: TRBJ1-3
CDR3 length: 14
CDR3 protein: CASSLRGSGNTIYF
CDR3 DNA: TGTGCCAGCAGCTTGAGAGGATCTGGAAACACCATATATTTT

D gene: NA
clone size: NA
V gene: TRBV6-6
J gene: TRBJ1-5
CDR3 length: 17
CDR3 protein: CASSPGTVKYSNQPQHF
CDR3 DNA: TGTGCCAGCAGTCCTGGGACGGTAAAATATAGCAATCAGCCCCAGCATTTT

D gene: TRBD1
clone size: NA
V gene: TRBV5-1
J gene: TRBJ1-6
CDR3 length: 15
CDR3 protein: CASSDRDRGNSPLHF
CDR3 DNA: TGCGCCAGCAGCGACCGGGACAGGGGTAATTCACCCCTCCACTTT

D gene: TRBD1
clone size: NA
V gene: TRBV11-2
J gene: TRBJ1-2
CDR3 length: 16
CDR3 protein: CASSAPQGMDDYGYTF
CDR3 DNA: TGTGCCAGCAGCGCCCCACAGGGGATGGATGACTATGGCTACACCTTC

D gene: NA
clone size: NA
V gene: TRBV29-1
J gene: TRBJ2-3
CDR3 length: 14
CDR3 protein: CSVPGQGHTDTQYF
CDR3 DNA: TGCAGCGTTCCCGGGCAGGGTCACACAGATACGCAGTATTTT

D gene: NA
clone size: NA
V gene: TRBV7-2
J gene: TRBJ1-5
CDR3 length: 16
CDR3 protein: CASSFGPDPINQPQHF
CDR3 DNA: TGTGCCAGCAGTTTCGGGCCAGATCCTATCAATCAGCCCCAGCATTTT

D gene: NA
clone size: NA
V gene: TRBV5-1
J gene: TRBJ1-1
CDR3 length: 16
CDR3 protein: CASSLRDPRVNDEAFF
CDR3 DNA: TGCGCCAGCAGCCTCAGGGACCCTCGGGTGAATGATGAAGCTTTCTTT

D gene: NA
clone size: NA
V gene: TRBV7-8
J gene: TRBJ1-1
CDR3 length: 16
CDR3 protein: CASSPRVRGPAEIAFF
CDR3 DNA: TGTGCCAGCAGCCCACGCGTGCGAGGTCCTGCGGAGATAGCTTTCTTT

D gene: NA
clone size: NA
V gene: TRBV6-5
J gene: TRBJ2-2
CDR3 length: 13
CDR3 protein: CAIGHKNTGELFF
CDR3 DNA: TGTGCAATCGGACATAAGAACACCGGGGAGCTGTTTTTT

D gene: NA
clone size: NA
V gene: TRBV7-2
J gene: TRBJ2-1
CDR3 length: 15
CDR3 protein: CASRLGDRTDNEQFF
CDR3 DNA: TGTGCCAGCAGACTCGGGGACCGGACGGACAATGAGCAGTTCTTC

D gene: NA
clone size: NA
V gene: TRBV5-1
J gene: TRBJ2-3
CDR3 length: 12
CDR3 protein: CASSLESGTQYF
CDR3 DNA: TGCGCCAGCAGCTTGGAATCCGGTACGCAGTATTTT

D gene: TRBD1
clone size: once
V gene: TRBV5-4
J gene: TRBJ2-5
CDR3 length: 13
CDR3 protein: CASSLTGEETQYF
CDR3 DNA: TGTGCCAGCAGCTTAACAGGGGAAGAGACCCAGTACTTC

D gene: NA
clone size: NA
V gene: TRBV30
J gene: TRBJ1-1
CDR3 length: 13
CDR3 protein: CAWSKMGNTEAFF
CDR3 DNA: TGTGCCTGGAGCAAGATGGGGAACACTGAAGCTTTCTTT

D gene: NA
clone size: NA
V gene: TRBV4-3
J gene: TRBJ2-7
CDR3 length: 13
CDR3 protein: CASSQDASYEQYF
CDR3 DNA: TGCGCCAGCAGCCAAGATGCCAGCTACGAGCAGTACTTC

D gene: NA
clone size: NA
V gene: TRBV2
J gene: TRBJ1-3
CDR3 length: 19
CDR3 protein: CASTIGPRQRPVSGNTIYF
CDR3 DNA: TGTGCCAGCACTATCGGCCCGAGACAGCGACCCGTCTCTGGAAACACCATATATTTT

D gene: NA
clone size: NA
V gene: TRBV4-2
J gene: TRBJ2-5
CDR3 length: 13
CDR3 protein: CASSEGKQETQYF
CDR3 DNA: TGTGCCAGCAGCGAGGGCAAGCAAGAGACCCAGTACTTC

D gene: NA
clone size: NA
V gene: TRBV6-5
J gene: TRBJ1-1
CDR3 length: 16
CDR3 protein: CASSYSRGTMNTEAFF
CDR3 DNA: TGTGCCAGCAGTTACTCGCGAGGGACTATGAACACTGAAGCTTTCTTT

D gene: NA
clone size: NA
V gene: TRBV7-2
J gene: TRBJ2-1
CDR3 length: 13
CDR3 protein: CASTSIAHNEQFF
CDR3 DNA: TGTGCCAGCACTTCTATAGCGCACAATGAGCAGTTCTTC

D gene: TRBD2
clone size: NA
V gene: TRBV10-1
J gene: TRBJ2-1
CDR3 length: 13
CDR3 protein: CASSGLVLNEQFF
CDR3 DNA: TGCGCCAGCTCGGGACTAGTTTTGAATGAGCAGTTCTTC

D gene: NA
clone size: NA
V gene: TRBV5-1
J gene: TRBJ2-1
CDR3 length: 12
CDR3 protein: CASSYDQNEQFF
CDR3 DNA: TGCGCCAGCAGCTACGACCAGAATGAGCAGTTCTTC

D gene: NA
clone size: NA
V gene: TRBV30
J gene: TRBJ1-1
CDR3 length: 13
CDR3 protein: CAGSKGFGAEAFF
CDR3 DNA: TGTGCCGGCTCGAAAGGGTTTGGGGCTGAAGCTTTCTTT

D gene: NA
clone size: NA
V gene: TRBV10-3
J gene: TRBJ2-7
CDR3 length: 14
CDR3 protein: CAIKAMPRGYEQYF
CDR3 DNA: TGTGCCATCAAAGCCATGCCGCGAGGCTACGAGCAGTACTTC

D gene: NA
clone size: NA
V gene: TRBV12-3/TRBV12-4
J gene: TRBJ2-2
CDR3 length: 13
CDR3 protein: CASGEFDTGELFF
CDR3 DNA: TGTGCCAGCGGCGAGTTCGACACCGGGGAGCTGTTTTTT

D gene: NA
clone size: NA
V gene: TRBV4-2
J gene: TRBJ1-1
CDR3 length: 10
CDR3 protein: CASGNTEAFF
CDR3 DNA: TGTGCCAGCGGGAACACTGAAGCTTTCTTT

D gene: TRBD1
clone size: NA
V gene: TRBV5-4
J gene: TRBJ2-1
CDR3 length: 15
CDR3 protein: CASSLSGTGNNEQFF
CDR3 DNA: TGTGCCAGCAGCTTGTCCGGGACAGGTAACAATGAGCAGTTCTTC

D gene: TRBD1
clone size: once
V gene: TRBV11-1
J gene: TRBJ2-7
CDR3 length: 14
CDR3 protein: CASSLGQGSGEQYF
CDR3 DNA: TGTGCCAGCAGTCTCGGACAGGGGTCAGGCGAGCAGTACTTC

D gene: NA
clone size: NA
V gene: TRBV5-6
J gene: TRBJ2-1
CDR3 length: 15
CDR3 protein: CASSLAARIMGEQFF
CDR3 DNA: TGTGCCAGCAGCTTGGCGGCAAGAATTATGGGTGAGCAGTTCTTC

D gene: NA
clone size: NA
V gene: TRBV6-5
J gene: TRBJ1-2
CDR3 length: 14
CDR3 protein: CASETRVRREGYTF
CDR3 DNA: TGTGCCAGCGAAACCAGGGTCCGCCGGGAGGGCTACACCTTC

D gene: TRBD1
clone size: NA
V gene: TRBV27
J gene: TRBJ1-6
CDR3 length: 17
CDR3 protein: CASTSLGTGVYNSPLHF
CDR3 DNA: TGTGCCAGCACCTCCCTGGGGACAGGGGTCTATAATTCACCCCTCCACTTT

D gene: NA
clone size: NA
V gene: TRBV18
J gene: TRBJ2-7
CDR3 length: 13
CDR3 protein: CASSPLAFKEQYF
CDR3 DNA: TGTGCCAGCTCACCACTAGCGTTTAAGGAGCAGTACTTC

D gene: NA
clone size: NA
V gene: TRBV15
J gene: TRBJ1-3
CDR3 length: 16
CDR3 protein: CATSRDLVGAGNTIYF
CDR3 DNA: TGTGCCACCAGCAGAGATCTTGTAGGGGCGGGAAACACCATATATTTT

D gene: NA
clone size: NA
V gene: TRBV1
J gene: TRBJ1-2
CDR3 length: 15
CDR3 protein: CTSSPDSGGNYGYTF
CDR3 DNA: TGCACCAGCAGCCCCGATTCGGGGGGTAACTATGGCTACACCTTC

D gene: NA
clone size: few
V gene: TRBV3-1/TRBV3-2
J gene: TRBJ2-1
CDR3 length: 16
CDR3 protein: CASSPRTARVVNEQFF
CDR3 DNA: TGTGCCAGCAGCCCTAGGACAGCTAGGGTAGTCAATGAGCAGTTCTTC